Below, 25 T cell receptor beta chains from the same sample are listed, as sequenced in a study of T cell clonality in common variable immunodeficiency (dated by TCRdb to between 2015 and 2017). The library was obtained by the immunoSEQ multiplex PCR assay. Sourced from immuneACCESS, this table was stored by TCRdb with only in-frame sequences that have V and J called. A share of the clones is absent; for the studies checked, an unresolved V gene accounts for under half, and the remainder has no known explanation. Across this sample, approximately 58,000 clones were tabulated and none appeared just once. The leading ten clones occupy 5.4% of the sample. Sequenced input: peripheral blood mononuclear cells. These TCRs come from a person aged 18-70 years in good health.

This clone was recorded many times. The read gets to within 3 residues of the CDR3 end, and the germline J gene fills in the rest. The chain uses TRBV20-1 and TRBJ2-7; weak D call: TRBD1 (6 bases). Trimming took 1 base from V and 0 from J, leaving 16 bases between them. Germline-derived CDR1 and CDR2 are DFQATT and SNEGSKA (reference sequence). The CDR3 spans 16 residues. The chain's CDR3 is CSARGPLGAASYEQYF. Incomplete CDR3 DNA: TGCAGTGCTAGAGGCCCCCTGGGGGCGGCCTCCTACGAG.

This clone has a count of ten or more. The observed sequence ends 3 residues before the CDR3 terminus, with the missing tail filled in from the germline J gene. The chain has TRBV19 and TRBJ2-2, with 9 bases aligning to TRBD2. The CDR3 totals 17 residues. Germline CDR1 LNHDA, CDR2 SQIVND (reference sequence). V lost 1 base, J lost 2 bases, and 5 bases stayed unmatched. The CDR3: CASSIGTSAINTGELFF. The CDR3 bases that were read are TGTGCCAGTAGTATAGGGACTAGCGCCATAAACACCGGGGAG.

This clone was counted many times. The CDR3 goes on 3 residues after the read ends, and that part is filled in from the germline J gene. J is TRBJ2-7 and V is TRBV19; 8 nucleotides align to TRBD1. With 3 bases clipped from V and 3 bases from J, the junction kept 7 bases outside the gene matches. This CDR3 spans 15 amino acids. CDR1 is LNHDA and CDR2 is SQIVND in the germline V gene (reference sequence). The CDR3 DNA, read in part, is TGTGCCAGTAGTATTGGGGCAGGGGGCTTCTACGAG. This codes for CASSIGAGGFYE. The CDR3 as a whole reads CASSIGAGGFYEQYF.

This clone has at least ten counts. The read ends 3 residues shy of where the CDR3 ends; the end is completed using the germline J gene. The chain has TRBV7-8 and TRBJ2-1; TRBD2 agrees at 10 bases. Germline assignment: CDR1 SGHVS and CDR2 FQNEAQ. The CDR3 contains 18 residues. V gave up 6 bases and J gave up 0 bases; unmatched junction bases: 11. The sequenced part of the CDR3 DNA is TGTGCCAGCAGAAGCGGGACTAGCGTCCGCCGCTCCTACAATGAG. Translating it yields CASRSGTSVRRSYNE. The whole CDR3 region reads CASRSGTSVRRSYNEQFF.

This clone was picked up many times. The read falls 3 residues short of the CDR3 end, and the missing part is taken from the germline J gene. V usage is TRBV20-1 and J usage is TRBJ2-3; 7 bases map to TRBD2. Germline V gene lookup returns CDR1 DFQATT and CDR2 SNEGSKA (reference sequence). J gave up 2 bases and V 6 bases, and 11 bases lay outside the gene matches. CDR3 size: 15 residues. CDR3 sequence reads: CSAFAASGYTDTQYF. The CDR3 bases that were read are TGCAGTGCATTCGCGGCTAGCGGCTACACAGATACG.

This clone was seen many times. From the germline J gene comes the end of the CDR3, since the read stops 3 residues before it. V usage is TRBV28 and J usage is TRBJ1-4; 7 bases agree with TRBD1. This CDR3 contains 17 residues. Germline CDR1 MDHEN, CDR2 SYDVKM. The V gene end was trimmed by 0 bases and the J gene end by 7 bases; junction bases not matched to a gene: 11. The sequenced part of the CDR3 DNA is TGTGCCAGCAGTTTATGGCCCCGGCGGGAGGGGGCTGAAAAA. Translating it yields CASSLWPRREGAEK. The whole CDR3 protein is CASSLWPRREGAEKLFF.

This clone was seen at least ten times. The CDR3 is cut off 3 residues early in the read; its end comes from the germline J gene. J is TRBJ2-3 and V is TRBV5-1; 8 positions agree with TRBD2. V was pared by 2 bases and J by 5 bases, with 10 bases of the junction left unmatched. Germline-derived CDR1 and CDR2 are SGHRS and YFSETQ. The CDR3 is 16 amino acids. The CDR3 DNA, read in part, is TGCGCCAGCAGCTTCAGTGATAGCGGGATACAAGATACG. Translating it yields CASSFSDSGIQDT. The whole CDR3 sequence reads CASSFSDSGIQDTQYF. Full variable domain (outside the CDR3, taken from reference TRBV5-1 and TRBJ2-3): KAGVTQTPRYLIKTRGQQVTLSCSPISGHRSVSWYQQTPGQGLQFLFEYFSETQRNKGNFPGRFSGRQFSNSRSEMNVSTLELGDSALYLCASSFSDSGIQDTQYFGPGTRLTVL.

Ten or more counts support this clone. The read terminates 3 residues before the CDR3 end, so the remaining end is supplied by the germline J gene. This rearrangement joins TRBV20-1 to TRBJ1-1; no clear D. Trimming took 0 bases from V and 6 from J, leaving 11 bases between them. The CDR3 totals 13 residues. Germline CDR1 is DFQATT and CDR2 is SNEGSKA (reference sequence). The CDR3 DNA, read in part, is TGCAGTGCTAGAGATCGGGGTAGGGCTGAA. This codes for CSARDRGRAE. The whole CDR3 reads CSARDRGRAEAFF.

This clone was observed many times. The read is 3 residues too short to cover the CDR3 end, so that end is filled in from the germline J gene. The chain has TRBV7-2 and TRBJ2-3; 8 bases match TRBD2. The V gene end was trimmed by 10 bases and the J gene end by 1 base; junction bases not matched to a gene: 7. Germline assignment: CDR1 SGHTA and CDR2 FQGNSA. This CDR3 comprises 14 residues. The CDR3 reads CATIAGRGTDTQYF. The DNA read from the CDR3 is TGTGCCACTATAGCGGGAAGGGGCACAGATACG. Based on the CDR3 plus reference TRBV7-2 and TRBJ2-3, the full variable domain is GAGVSQSPSNKVTEKGKDVELRCDPISGHTALYWYRQSLGQGLEFLIYFQGNSAPDKSGLPSDRFSAERTGGSVSTLTIQRTQQEDSAVYLCATIAGRGTDTQYFGPGTRLTVL.

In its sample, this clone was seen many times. The CDR3 sequence is CASSLGRLSYEQYF. Incomplete CDR3 DNA: TGTGCCAGCAGCTTAGGCCGACTATCCTACGAG. The genes are TRBV7-9 and TRBJ2-7; perhaps TRBD2 as D (5 bases). The read finishes 3 residues shy of the CDR3 end, and the germline J gene is used to complete it. Germline values: CDR1 SEHNR, CDR2 FQNEAQ (reference sequence). The CDR3 is made up of 14 amino acids. V was clipped by 1 base and J by 1 base, with 8 bases between them.

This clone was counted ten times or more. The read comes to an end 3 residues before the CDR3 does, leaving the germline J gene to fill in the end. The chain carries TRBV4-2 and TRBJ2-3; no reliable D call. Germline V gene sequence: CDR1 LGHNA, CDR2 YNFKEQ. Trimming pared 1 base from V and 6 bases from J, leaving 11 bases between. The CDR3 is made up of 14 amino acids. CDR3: CASSQAGDMDTQYF. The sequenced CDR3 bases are TGTGCCAGCAGCCAAGCAGGTGATATGGATACG.

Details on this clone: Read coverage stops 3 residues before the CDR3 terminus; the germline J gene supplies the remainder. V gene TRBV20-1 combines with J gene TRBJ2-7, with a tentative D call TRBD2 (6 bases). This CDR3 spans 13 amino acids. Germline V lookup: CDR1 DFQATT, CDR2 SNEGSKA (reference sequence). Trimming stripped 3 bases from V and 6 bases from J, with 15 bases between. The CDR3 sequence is CSARDTGTLEQYF. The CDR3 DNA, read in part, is TGCAGTGCTAGGGATACCGGGACTCTCGAG.

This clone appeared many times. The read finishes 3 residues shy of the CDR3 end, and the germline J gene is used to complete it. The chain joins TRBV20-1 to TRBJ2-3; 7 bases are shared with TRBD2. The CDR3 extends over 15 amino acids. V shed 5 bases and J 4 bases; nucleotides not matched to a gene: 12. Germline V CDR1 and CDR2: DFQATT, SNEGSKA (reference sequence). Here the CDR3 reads CSAPITGGSADTQYF. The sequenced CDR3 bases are TGCAGTGCTCCTATAACTGGCGGGAGCGCAGATACG.

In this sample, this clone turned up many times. The CDR3 loop is CASVEGFTYNEQFF. CDR3 DNA (partial): TGTGCTAGTGTGGAGGGGTTTACCTACAATGAG. V and J are TRBV12-5 and TRBJ2-1, with D perhaps matching TRBD2 (6 bases). The read finishes 3 residues shy of the CDR3 end, and the germline J gene is used to complete it. Germline V lookup: CDR1 LGHNT, CDR2 FRNRAP. V lost 7 bases to trimming and J lost 2 bases, with 12 bases between them. CDR3 length: 14 amino acids.

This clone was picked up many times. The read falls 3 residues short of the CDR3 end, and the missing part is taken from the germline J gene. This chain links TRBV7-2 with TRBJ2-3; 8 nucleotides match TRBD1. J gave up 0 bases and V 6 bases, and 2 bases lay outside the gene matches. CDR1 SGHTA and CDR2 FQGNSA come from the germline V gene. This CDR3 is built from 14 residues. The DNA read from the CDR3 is TGTGCCAGCAGGGGACAGGTTAGCACAGATACG. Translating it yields CASRGQVSTDT. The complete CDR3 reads CASRGQVSTDTQYF.

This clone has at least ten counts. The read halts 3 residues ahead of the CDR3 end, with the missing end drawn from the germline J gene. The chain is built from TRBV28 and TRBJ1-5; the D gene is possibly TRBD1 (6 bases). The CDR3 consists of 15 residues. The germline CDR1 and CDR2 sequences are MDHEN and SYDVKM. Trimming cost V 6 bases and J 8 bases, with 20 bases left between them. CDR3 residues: CASRSFRGRGKPQHF. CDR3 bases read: TGTGCCAGCAGGAGTTTCCGGGGCAGGGGAAAGCCC.

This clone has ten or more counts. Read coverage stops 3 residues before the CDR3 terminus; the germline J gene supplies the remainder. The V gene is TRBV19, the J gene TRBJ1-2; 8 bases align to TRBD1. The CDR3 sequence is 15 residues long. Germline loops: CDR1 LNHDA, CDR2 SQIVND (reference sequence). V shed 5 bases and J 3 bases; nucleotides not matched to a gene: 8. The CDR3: CASSRQGRNDYGYTF. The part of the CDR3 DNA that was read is TGTGCCAGTAGTCGACAGGGGCGGAATGACTATGGC.

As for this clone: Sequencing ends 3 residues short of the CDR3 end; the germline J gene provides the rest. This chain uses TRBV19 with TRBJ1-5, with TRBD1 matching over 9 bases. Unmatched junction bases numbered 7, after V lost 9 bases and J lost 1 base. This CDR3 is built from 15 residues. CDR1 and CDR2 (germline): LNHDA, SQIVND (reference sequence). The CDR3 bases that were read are TGTGCCAGCGGCTGGGACAGGGAAAGCAATCAGCCC. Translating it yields CASGWDRESNQP. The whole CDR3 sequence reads CASGWDRESNQPQHF.

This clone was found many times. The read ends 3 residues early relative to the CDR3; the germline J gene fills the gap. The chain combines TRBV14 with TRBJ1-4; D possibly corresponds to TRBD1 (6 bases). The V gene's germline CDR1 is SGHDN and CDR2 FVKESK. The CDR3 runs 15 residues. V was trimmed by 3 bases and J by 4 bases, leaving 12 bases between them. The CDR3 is CASSQFSGVNEKLFF. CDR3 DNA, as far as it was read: TGTGCCAGCAGCCAGTTCTCAGGGGTTAATGAAAAA.

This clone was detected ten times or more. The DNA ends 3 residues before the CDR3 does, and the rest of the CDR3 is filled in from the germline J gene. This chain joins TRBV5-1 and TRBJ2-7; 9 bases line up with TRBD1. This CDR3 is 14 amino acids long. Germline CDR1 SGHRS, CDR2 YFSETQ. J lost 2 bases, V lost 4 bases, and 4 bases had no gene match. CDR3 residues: CASSKGQGPYEQYF. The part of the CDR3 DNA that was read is TGCGCCAGCAGCAAGGGACAGGGCCCCTACGAG.

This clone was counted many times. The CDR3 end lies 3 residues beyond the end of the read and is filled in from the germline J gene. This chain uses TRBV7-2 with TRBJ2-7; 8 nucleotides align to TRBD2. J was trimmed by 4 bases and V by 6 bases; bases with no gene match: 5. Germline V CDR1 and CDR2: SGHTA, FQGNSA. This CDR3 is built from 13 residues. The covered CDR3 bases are TGTGCCAGCAGTTCTCTAGCGGGTTACGAG. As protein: CASSSLAGYE. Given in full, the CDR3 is CASSSLAGYEQYF.

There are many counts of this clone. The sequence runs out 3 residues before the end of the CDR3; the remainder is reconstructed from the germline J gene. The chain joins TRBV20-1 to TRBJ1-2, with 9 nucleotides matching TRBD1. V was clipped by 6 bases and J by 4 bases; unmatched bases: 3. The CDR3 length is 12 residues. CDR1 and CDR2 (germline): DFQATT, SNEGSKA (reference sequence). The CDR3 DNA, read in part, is TGCAGTGCGGACAGGGGAGGCTATGGC. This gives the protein CSADRGGYG. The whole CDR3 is CSADRGGYGYTF.

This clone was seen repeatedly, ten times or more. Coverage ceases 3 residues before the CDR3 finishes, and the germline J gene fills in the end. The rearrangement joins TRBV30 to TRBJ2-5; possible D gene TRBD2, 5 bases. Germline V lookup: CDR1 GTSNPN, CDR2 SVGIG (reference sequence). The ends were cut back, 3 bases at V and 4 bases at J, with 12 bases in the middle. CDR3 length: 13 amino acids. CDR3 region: CAWRSELGETQYF. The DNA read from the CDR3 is TGTGCCTGGAGGTCGGAACTAGGAGAGACC.

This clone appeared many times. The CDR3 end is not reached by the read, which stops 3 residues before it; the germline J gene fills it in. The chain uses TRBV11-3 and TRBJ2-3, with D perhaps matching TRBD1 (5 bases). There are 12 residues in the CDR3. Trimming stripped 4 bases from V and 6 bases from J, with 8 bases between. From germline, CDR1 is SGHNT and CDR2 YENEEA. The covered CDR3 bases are TGTGCCAGCAGCTCCGACAGTGATACG. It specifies CASSSDSDT. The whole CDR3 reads CASSSDSDTQYF. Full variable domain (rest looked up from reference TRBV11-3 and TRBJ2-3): EAGVVQSPRYKIIEKKQPVAFWCNPISGHNTLYWYLQNLGQGPELLIRYENEEAVDDSQLPKDRFSAERLKGVDSTLKIQPAELGDSAVYLCASSSDSDTQYFGPGTRLTVL.

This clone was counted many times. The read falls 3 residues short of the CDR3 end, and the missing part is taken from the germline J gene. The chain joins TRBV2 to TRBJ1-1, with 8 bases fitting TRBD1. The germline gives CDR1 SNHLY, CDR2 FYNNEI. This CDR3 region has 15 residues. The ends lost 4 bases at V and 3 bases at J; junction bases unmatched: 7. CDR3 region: CASSGRQDRDTEAFF. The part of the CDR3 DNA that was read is TGTGCCAGCAGTGGCCGGCAGGACAGGGACACTGAA.